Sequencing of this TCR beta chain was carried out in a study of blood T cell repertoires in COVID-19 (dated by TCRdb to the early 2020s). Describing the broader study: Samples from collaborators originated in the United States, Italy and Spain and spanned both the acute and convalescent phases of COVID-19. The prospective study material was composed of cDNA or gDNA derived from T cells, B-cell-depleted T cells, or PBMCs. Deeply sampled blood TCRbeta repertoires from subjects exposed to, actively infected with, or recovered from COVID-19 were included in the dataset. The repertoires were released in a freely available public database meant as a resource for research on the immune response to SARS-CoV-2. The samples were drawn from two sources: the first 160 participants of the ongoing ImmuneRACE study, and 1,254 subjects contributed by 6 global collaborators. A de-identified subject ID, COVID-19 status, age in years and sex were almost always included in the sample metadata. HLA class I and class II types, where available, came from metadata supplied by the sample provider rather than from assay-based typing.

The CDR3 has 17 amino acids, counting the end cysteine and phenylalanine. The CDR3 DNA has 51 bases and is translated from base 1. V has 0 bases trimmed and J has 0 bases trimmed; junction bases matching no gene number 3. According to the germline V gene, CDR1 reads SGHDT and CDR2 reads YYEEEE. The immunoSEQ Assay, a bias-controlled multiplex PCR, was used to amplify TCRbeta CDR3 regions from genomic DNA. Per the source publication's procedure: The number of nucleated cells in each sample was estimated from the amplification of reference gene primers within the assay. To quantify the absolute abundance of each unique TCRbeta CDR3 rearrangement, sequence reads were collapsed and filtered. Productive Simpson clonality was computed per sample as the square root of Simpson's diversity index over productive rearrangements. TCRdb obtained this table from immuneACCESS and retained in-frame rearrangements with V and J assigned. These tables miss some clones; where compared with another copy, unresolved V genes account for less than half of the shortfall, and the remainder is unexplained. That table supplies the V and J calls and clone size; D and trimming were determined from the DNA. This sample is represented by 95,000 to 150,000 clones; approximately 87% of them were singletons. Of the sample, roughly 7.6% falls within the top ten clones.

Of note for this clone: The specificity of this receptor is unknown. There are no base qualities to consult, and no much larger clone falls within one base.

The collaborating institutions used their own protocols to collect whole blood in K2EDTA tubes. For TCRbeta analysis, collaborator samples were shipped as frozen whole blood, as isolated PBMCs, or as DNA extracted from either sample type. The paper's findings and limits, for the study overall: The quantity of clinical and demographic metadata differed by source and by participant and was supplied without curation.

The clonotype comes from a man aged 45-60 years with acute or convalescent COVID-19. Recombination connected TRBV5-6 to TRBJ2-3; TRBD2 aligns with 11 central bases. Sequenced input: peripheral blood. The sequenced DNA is TGTGCCAGCAGCTTGGGTAGCGGGAGGGCGAGCACAGATACGCAGTATTTT. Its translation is CASSLGSGRASTDTQYF. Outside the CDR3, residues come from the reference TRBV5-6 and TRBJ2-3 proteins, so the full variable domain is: DAGVTQSPTHLIKTRGQQVTLRCSPKSGHDTVSWYQQALGQGPQFIFQYYEEEERQRGNFPDRFSGHQFPNYSSELNVNALLLGDSALYLCASSLGSGRASTDTQYFGPGTRLTVL.